This T cell receptor beta chain was documented in a study of T-cell reconstitution after alpha-beta-depleted transplantation in children. In its sample, this clonotype was seen many times. This sample's TCRbeta library carried unique molecular identifier barcodes. TCRdb itself ran the PCR reads through MiXCR, one entry per CDR3 protein. The table records more than 200,000 distinct CDR3 sequences, under 30% of them present only once. Per the germline V gene, CDR1 is SQVTM and CDR2 is ANQGSEA. Trimming removed 6 bases from V and 7 bases from J, with 13 bases in between. The CDR3 is 12 residues long. The chain joins TRBV29-1 to TRBJ2-1; D gene uncertain. The sequence was collected from a girl aged 2-10 years with Fanconi anemia, due to receive a stem cell transplant. Sequencing was performed on PBMCs, taken before TCRalphabeta/CD19-depleted stem cell transplant. DNA of the CDR3: TGCAGCGTCGCCGGACGCCCTAATGAGCAGTTCTTC. As protein: CSVAGRPNEQFF.